What follows describes a single T cell receptor (beta chain). These data come from a study of blood T cell repertoires in COVID-19. About the research overall: Acute-phase and convalescent COVID-19 samples originated in the United States, Italy and Spain. The cDNA or gDNA used as material had been derived from T cells, B-cell-depleted T cells, or PBMCs.

There are 13 residues in the CDR3. CDR1 and CDR2 from the germline V gene are MNHEY and SVGAGI. V lost 0 bases and J lost 9, with 9 bases in between. Original analysis: Cell counts per sample came from amplifying reference gene primers. Using immunoSEQ multiplex PCR, the repertoire was profiled, and TCRdb retains in-frame clones only, with some absent. Clone size and V and J calls were adopted from that table, with D and trimming inferred from the DNA. Here the sample spans over 100,000 clones, roughly nine tenths being singletons. This sequence originates from a human donor in a cohort sampled during active COVID-19. Sequenced sample: peripheral blood. This rearrangement joins TRBV6-5 to TRBJ1-5; D is uncertain. The CDR3 DNA reads as TGTGCCAGCAGTTACTCCTGGAGAGGGCCCCAGCATTTT. Translating gives CASSYSWRGPQHF.